The present entry profiles one TCR beta chain with its context. The source of the sample is a study of blood T cell repertoires in COVID-19. Study overall: Material from acute and convalescent COVID-19 was sourced from the United States, Italy and Spain.

Losses at the gene ends were 6 bases for V and 4 bases for J; bases not matched to a gene: 10. This CDR3 has 16 residues. The germline CDR1 and CDR2 sequences are LGHDT and YNNKEL (reference sequence). Here immunoSEQ multiplex PCR was the method, and the copy in TCRdb shows in-frame clones only, minus some. The data hold approximately 67,000 clones, with 70% to 90% observed a single time. The sample taken for sequencing was peripheral blood. The chain joins TRBV3-1 (or the pseudogene TRBV3-2) to TRBJ2-2, with TRBD1 matching over 8 bases. The sequence was collected from a woman of 80 years or more with acute or convalescent COVID-19. CDR3 nucleotides: TGTGCCAGCAGGCCTCCCGGGACAGGAGTCACCGGGGAGCTGTTTTTT. Protein sequence: CASRPPGTGVTGELFF.